This paragraph reports one T cell receptor beta chain. Its target is unknown. This record comes from a study of cytomegalovirus exposure and HLA in healthy donors. Across the whole study: The 120 validation repertoires were produced on the same platform as the approximately 620 repertoires of the first cohort. This was reported in a later analysis.

Findings and caveats of the study: Researchers reported that three CMV-associated chains were confirmed in vitro as CMV antigen-specific.

Clones were sequenced by immunoSEQ multiplex PCR, and TCRdb holds only the in-frame ones, with some missing. The sample has roughly 300,000 clones, roughly 87% seen once. This CDR3 is built from 14 residues. Germline CDR1 is SNHLY and CDR2 is FYNNEI. V was cut by 6 bases and J by 2 bases, with 14 bases left in between. This sequence joins TRBV2 and TRBJ2-7; possibly TRBD2 for D (6 bases). The sequenced sample consisted of PBMCs. This TCR was sampled from a woman aged 25 to 39 in good health and CMV-seropositive. The CDR3 DNA sequence: TGTGCCAGCAGGGACGGCGGGGTTCCCTACGAGCAGTACTTC. It is translated as CASRDGGVPYEQYF. Based on the CDR3 plus reference TRBV2 and TRBJ2-7, the full variable domain is EPEVTQTPSHQVTQMGQEVILRCVPISNHLYFYWYRQILGQKVEFLVSFYNNEISEKSEIFDDQFSVERPDGSNFTLKIRSTKLEDSAMYFCASRDGGVPYEQYFGPGTRLTVT.